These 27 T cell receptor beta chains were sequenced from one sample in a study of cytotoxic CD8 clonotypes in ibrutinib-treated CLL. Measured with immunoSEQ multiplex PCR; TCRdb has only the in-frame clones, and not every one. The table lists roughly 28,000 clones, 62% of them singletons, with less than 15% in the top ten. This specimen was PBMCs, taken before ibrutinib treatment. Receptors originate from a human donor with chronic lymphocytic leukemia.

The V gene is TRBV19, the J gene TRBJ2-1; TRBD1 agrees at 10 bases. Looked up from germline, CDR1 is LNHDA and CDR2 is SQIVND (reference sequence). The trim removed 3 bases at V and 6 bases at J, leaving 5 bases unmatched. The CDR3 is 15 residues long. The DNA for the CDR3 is TGTGCCAGTAGTATTGGGGACAGGGGCTTCAATGAGCAGTTCTTC. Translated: CASSIGDRGFNEQFF.

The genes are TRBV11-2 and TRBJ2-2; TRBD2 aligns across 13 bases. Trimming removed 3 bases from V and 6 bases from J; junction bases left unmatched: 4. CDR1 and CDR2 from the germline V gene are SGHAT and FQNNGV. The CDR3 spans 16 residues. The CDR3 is CASSFRTSGSAGELFF. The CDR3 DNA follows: TGTGCCAGCAGCTTCCGGACTAGCGGGAGCGCCGGGGAGCTGTTTTTT.

The CDR3 region is CASSSESQPQHF. The CDR3, as DNA: TGTGCCAGCTCATCCGAGAGTCAGCCCCAGCATTTT. This chain joins TRBV18 and TRBJ1-5; D is unclear. This CDR3 has 12 amino acids. The germline V gene encodes CDR1 KGHSH and CDR2 LQKENI. V gave up 5 bases and J gave up 6 bases, with 8 bases separating them.

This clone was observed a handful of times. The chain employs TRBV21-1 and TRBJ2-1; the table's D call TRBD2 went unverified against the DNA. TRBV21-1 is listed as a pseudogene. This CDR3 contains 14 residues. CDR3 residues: CASSKEMGDNEQFF. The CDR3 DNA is TGTGCCAGCAGCAAAGAGATGGGAGACAATGAGCAGTTCTTC.

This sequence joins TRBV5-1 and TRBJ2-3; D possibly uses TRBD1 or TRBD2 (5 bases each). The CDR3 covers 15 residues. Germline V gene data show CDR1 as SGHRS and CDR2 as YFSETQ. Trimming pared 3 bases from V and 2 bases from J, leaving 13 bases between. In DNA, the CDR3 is TGCGCCAGCAGCTCCTGGGACGGGGTCACAGATACGCAGTATTTT. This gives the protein CASSSWDGVTDTQYF.

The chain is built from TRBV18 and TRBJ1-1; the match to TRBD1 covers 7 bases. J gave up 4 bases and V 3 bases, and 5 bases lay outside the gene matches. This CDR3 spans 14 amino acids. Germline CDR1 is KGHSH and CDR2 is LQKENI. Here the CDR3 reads CASSPSAGGTEAFF. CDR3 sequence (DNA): TGTGCCAGCTCACCTAGCGCAGGGGGCACTGAAGCTTTCTTT.

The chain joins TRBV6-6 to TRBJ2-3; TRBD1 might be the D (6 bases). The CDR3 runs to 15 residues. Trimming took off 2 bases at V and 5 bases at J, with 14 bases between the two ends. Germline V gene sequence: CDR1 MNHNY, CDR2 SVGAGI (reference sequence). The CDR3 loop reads CASSYGQLYRDTQYF. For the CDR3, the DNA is TGTGCCAGCAGTTACGGACAGTTGTACAGAGATACGCAGTATTTT.

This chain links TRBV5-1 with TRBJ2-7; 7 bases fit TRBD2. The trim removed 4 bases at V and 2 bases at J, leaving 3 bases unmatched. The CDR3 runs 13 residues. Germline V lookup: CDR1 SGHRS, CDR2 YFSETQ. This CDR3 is CASSRSGTYEQYF. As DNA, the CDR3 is TGCGCCAGCAGCCGGAGCGGGACCTACGAGCAGTACTTC.

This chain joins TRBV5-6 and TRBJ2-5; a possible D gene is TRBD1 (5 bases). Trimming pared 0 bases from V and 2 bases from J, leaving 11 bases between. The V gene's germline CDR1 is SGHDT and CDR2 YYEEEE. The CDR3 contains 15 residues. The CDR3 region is CASSLVGDGQETQYF. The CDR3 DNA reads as TGTGCCAGCAGCTTGGTAGGGGATGGACAAGAGACCCAGTACTTC.

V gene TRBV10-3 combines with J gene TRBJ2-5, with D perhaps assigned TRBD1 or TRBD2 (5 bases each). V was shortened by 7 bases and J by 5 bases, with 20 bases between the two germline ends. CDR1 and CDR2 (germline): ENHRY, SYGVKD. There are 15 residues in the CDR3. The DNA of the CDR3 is TGTGCCATCAACCAGAGGGACGGTCCGGACGAGACCCAGTACTTC. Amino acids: CAINQRDGPDETQYF.

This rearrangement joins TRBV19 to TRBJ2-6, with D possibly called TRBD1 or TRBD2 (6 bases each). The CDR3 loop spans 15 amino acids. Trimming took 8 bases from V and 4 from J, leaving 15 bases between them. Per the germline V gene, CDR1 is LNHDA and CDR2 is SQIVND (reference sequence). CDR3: CASGTGAAGANVLTF. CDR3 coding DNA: TGTGCCAGTGGGACGGGGGCAGCCGGGGCCAACGTCCTGACTTTC.

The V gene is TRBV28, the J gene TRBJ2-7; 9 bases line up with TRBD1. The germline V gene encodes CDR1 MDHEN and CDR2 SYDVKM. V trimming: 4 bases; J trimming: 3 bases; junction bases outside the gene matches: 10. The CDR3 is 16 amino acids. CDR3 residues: CASSSSGTGIHYEQYF. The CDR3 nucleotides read TGTGCCAGCAGTTCATCAGGGACAGGGATCCACTACGAGCAGTACTTC.

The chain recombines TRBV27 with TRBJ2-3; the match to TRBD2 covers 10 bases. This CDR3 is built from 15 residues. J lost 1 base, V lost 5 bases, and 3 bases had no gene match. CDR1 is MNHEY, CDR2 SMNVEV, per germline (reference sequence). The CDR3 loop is CASSDLAGGTDTQYF. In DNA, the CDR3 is TGTGCCAGCAGTGATCTAGCGGGGGGCACAGATACGCAGTATTTT.

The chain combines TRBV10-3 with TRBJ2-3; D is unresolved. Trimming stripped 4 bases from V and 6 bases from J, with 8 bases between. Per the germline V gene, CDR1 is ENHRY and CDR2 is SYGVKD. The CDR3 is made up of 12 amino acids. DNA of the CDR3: TGTGCCATCAGTGGGGGTGGGGATACGCAGTATTTT. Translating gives CAISGGGDTQYF.

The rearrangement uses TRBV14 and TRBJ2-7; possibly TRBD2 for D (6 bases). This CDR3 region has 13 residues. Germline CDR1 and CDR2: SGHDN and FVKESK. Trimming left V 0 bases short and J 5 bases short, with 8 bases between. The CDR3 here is CASSQDLANEQYF. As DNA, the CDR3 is TGTGCCAGCAGCCAAGACCTAGCGAACGAGCAGTACTTC. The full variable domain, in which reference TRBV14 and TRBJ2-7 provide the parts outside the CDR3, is EAGVTQFPSHSVIEKGQTVTLRCDPISGHDNLYWYRRVMGKEIKFLLHFVKESKQDESGMPNNRFLAERTGGTYSTLKVQPAELEDSGVYFCASSQDLANEQYFGPGTRLTVT.

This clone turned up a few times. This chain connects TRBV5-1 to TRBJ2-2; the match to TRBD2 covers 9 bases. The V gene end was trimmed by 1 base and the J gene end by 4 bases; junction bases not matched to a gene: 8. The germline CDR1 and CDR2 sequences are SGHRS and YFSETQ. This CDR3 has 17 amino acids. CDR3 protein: CASSLFSGSDGTGELFF. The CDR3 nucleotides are TGCGCCAGCAGCTTGTTTAGCGGGAGCGATGGCACCGGGGAGCTGTTTTTT.

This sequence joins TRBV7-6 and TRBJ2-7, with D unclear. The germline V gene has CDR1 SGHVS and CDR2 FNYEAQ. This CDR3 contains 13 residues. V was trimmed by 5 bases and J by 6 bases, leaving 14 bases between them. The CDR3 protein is CASSPRNRGEQYF. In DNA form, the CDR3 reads TGTGCCAGCAGCCCGAGGAACAGAGGCGAGCAGTACTTC.

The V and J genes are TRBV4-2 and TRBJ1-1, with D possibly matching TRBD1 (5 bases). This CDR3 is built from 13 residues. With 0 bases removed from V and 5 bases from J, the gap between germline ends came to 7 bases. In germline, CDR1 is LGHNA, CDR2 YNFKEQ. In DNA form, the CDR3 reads TGTGCCAGCAGCCAAGAAGGGGTGACTGAAGCTTTCTTT. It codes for CASSQEGVTEAFF.

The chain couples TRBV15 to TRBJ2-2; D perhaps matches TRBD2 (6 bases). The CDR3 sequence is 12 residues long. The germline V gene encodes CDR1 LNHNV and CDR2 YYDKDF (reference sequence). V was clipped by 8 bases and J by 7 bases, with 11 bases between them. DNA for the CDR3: TGTGCCACCGGGTACGGGGGCGGGGAGCTGTTTTTT. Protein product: CATGYGGGELFF.

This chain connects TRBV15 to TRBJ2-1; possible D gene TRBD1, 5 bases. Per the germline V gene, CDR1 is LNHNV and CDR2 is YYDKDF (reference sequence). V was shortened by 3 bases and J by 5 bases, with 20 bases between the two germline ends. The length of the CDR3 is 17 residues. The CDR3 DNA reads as TGTGCCACCAGCAGGGCCGCCGACAGTTCCTGGGACAATGAGCAGTTCTTC. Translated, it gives CATSRAADSSWDNEQFF. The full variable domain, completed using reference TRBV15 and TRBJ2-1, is DAMVIQNPRYQVTQFGKPVTLSCSQTLNHNVMYWYQQKSSQAPKLLFHYYDKDFNNEADTPDNFQSRRPNTSFCFLDIRSPGLGDTAMYLCATSRAADSSWDNEQFFGPGTRLTVL.

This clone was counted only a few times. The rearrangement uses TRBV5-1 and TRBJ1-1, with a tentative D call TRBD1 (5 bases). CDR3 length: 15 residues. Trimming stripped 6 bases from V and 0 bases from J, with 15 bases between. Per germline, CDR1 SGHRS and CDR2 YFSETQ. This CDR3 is CASKGWEALNTEAFF. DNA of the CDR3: TGCGCCAGCAAGGGGTGGGAGGCCCTGAACACTGAAGCTTTCTTT.

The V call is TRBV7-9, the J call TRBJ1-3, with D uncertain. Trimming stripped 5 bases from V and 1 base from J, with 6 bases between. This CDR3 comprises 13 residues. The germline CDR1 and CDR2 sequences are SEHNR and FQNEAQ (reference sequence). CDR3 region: CASSPPSGNTIYF. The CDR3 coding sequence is TGTGCCAGCAGCCCGCCGTCTGGAAACACCATATATTTT.

The CDR3 DNA is TGCGCCAGCAGCCACGACTTCGCTGGTACGCAGTATTTT. Translation gives CASSHDFAGTQYF. The chain couples TRBV5-1 to TRBJ2-3; no reliable D call. The CDR3 spans 13 residues. CDR1 and CDR2 from the germline V gene are SGHRS and YFSETQ. The V end lost 4 bases, the J end lost 8 bases, and 14 bases lay between the germline ends.

The CDR3, as DNA: TGTGCCAGCACCCCCGACTTGCCCGATCGAACTAATGAAAAACTGTTTTTT. It is translated as CASTPDLPDRTNEKLFF. V and J are TRBV7-8 and TRBJ1-4; no definite D call. V was trimmed by 7 bases and J by 1 base, leaving 19 bases between them. The germline gives CDR1 SGHVS, CDR2 FQNEAQ. The CDR3 contains 17 residues.

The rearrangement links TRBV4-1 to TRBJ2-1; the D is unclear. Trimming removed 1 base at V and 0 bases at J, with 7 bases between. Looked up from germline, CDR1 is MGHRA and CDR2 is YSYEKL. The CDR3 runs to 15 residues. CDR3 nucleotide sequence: TGCGCCAGCAGCCAAGGGGGTCACTCCTACAATGAGCAGTTCTTC. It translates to CASSQGGHSYNEQFF.

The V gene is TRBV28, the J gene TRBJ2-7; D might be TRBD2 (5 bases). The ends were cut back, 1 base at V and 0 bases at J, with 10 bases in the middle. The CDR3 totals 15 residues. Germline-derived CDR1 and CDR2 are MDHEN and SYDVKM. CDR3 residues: CASSLSGKSSYEQYF. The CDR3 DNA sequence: TGTGCCAGCAGTTTATCGGGAAAAAGCTCCTACGAGCAGTACTTC.

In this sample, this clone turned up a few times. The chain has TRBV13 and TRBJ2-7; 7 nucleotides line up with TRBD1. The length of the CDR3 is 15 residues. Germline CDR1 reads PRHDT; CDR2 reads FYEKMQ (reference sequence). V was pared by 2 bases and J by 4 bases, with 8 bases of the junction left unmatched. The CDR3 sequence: CASSLSRGRGYEQYF. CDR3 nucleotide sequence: TGTGCCAGCAGCTTAAGTAGGGGCAGGGGGTACGAGCAGTACTTC.